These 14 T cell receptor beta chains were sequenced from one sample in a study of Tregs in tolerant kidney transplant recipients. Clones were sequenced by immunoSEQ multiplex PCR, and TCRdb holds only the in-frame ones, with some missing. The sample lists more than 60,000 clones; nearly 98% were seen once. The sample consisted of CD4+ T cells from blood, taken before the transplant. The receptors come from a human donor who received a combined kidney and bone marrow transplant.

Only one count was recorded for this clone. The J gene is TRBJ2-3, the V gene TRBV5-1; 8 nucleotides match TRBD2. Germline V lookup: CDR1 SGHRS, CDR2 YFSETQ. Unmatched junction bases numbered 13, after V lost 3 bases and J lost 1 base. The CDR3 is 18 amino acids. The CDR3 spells CASSSIQTSGGRTDTQYF. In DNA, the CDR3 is TGCGCCAGCAGCTCGATACAAACTAGCGGAGGACGCACAGATACGCAGTATTTT.

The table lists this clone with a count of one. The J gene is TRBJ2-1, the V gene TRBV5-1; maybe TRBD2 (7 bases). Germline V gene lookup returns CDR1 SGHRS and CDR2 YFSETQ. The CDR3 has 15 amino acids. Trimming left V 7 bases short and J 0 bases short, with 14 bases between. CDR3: CASARGGGSYNEQFF. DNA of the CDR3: TGCGCCAGCGCCCGGGGAGGGGGCTCCTACAATGAGCAGTTCTTC.

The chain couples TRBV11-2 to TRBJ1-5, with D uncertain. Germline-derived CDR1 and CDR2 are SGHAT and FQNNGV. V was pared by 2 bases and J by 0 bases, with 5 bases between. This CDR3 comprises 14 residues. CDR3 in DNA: TGTGCCAGCAGCTTAACGGGTAGCAATCAGCCCCAGCATTTT. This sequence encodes CASSLTGSNQPQHF.

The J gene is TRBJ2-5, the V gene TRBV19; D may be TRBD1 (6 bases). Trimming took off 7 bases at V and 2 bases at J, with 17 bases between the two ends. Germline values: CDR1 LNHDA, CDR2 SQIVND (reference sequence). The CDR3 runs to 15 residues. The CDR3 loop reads CASKPGGHLQETQYF. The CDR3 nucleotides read TGTGCCAGTAAACCTGGGGGACATCTTCAAGAGACCCAGTACTTC.

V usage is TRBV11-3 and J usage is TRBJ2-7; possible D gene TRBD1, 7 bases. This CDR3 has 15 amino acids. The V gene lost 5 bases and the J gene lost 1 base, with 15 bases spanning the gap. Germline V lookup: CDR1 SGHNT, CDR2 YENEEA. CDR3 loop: CASSRQGGRSYEQYF. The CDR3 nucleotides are TGTGCCAGCAGCCGACAGGGAGGTCGTTCCTACGAGCAGTACTTC. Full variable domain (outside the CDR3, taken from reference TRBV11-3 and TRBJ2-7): EAGVVQSPRYKIIEKKQPVAFWCNPISGHNTLYWYLQNLGQGPELLIRYENEEAVDDSQLPKDRFSAERLKGVDSTLKIQPAELGDSAVYLCASSRQGGRSYEQYFGPGTRLTVT.

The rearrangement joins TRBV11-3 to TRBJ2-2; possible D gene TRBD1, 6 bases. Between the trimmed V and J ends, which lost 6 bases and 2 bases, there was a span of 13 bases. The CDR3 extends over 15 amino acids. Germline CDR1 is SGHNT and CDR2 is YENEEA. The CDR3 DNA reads TGTGCCAGCAGGTCGACAGGAGGTAACACCGGGGAGCTGTTTTTT. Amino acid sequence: CASRSTGGNTGELFF.

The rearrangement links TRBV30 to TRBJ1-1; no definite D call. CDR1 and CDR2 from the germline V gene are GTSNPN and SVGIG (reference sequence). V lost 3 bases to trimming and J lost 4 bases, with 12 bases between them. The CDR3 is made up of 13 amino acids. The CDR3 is CAWRTNTGTEAFF. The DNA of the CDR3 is TGTGCCTGGAGGACCAACACGGGCACTGAAGCTTTCTTT. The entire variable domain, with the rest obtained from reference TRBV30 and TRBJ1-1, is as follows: SQTIHQWPATLVQPVGSPLSLECTVEGTSNPNLYWYRQAAGRGLQLLFYSVGIGQISSEVPQNLSASRPQDRQFILSSKKLLLSDSGFYLCAWRTNTGTEAFFGQGTRLTVV.

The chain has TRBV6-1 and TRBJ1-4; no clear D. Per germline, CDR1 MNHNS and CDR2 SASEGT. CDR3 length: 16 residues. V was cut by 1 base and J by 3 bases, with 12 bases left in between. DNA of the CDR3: TGTGCCAGCAGTGAAGGGCCGGGTCAAGCTAATGAAAAACTGTTTTTT. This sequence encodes CASSEGPGQANEKLFF.

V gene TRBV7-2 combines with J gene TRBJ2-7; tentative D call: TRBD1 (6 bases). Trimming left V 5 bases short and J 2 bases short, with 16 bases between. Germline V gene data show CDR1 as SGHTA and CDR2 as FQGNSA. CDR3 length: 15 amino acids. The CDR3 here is CASSSGQLGPYEQYF. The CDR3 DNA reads TGTGCCAGCAGCAGCGGACAGCTCGGTCCCTACGAGCAGTACTTC.

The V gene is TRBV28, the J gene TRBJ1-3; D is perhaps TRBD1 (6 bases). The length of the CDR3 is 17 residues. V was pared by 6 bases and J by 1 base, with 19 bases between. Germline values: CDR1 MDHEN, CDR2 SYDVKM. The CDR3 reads CASSSPRTGTSGNTIYF. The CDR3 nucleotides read TGTGCCAGCAGCTCCCCCCGAACAGGGACGTCTGGAAACACCATATATTTT.

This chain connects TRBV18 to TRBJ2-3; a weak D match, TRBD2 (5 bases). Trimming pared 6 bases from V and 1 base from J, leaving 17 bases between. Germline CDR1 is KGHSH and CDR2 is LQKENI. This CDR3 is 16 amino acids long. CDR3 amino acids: CASSQTRTAGTDTQYF. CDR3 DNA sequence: TGTGCCAGCTCCCAAACACGCACAGCGGGCACAGATACGCAGTATTTT.

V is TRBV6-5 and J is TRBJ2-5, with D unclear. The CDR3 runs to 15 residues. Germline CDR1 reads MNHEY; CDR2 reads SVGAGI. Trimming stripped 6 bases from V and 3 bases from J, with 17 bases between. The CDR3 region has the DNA TGTGCCAGCAGAACAGCCAAGACCAGTAAAGAGACCCAGTACTTC. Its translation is CASRTAKTSKETQYF.

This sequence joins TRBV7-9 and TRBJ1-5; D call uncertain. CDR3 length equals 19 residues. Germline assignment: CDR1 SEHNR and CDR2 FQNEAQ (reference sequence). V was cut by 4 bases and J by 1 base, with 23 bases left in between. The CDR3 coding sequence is TGTGCCAGCAGCTCCACGACCTGGGTCTCTGGGGAGAGCAATCAGCCCCAGCATTTT. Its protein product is CASSSTTWVSGESNQPQHF.

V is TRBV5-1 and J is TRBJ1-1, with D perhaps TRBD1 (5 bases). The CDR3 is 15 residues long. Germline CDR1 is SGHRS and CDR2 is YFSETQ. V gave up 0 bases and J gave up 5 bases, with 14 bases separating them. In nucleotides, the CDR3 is TGCGCCAGCAGCTTGGGCGTCAGGGATCTGACTGAAGCTTTCTTT. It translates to CASSLGVRDLTEAFF.